The following is a T cell receptor beta chain sequence with its context. Its antigen remains unidentified. Amplification of TCR beta CDR3 regions used RNA transcripts. HTBI primers served in a first-round RT-PCR, which a second-round multiplex PCR followed. TCRdb analysed the multiplex PCR reads with MiXCR anew, one entry per CDR3 protein. The data contain about 700,000 distinct CDR3 sequences, 35% to 50% of them singletons. Germline V gene data show CDR1 as SNHLY and CDR2 as FYNNEI. The CDR3 totals 14 residues. After removal of 6 bases from V and 7 bases from J, the junction contained 5 bases not matched to a gene. Patients with other autoimmune diseases, uncontrolled infections, pregnancy or lactation were excluded. The starting material, approximately 9.7 ml of fresh peripheral blood, provided the PBMCs. This sample was included in a study of Graves' ophthalmopathy and Graves' hyperthyroidism. Study results and caveats: The study's model predicted ophthalmopathy progression at approximately 70% sensitivity and 72% to 85% specificity.

This TCR derives from an adult man with Graves' ophthalmopathy. Sequenced input: peripheral blood. The rearrangement links TRBV2 to TRBJ2-2, with 10 nucleotides matching TRBD1. The CDR3 protein is CASRVDRGGGELFF. The CDR3, as DNA: TGTGCCAGCAGGGTGGACAGGGGGGGCGGGGAGCTGTTTTTT.